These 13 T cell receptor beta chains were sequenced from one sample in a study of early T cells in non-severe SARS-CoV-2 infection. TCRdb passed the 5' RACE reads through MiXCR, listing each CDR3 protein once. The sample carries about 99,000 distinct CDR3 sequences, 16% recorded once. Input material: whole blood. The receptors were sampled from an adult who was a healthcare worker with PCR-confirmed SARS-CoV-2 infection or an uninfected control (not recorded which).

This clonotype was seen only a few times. CDR3 amino acids: CASSLGGGVDEQYF. CDR3 coding DNA: TGTGCCAGCAGCTTGGGCGGGGGCGTGGACGAGCAGTACTTC. The chain links TRBV5-4 to TRBJ2-7; the D gene is possibly TRBD2 (7 bases). V lost 0 bases and J 5 bases, leaving 12 bases between the germline ends. CDR1 is SGHNT and CDR2 is YYREEE in the germline V gene (reference sequence). The CDR3 is 14 amino acids.

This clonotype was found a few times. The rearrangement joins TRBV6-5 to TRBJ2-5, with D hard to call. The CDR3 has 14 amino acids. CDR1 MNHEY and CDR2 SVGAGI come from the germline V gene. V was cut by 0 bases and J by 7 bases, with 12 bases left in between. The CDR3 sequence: CASSYSYNEGTQYF. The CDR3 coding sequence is TGTGCCAGCAGTTACTCCTATAACGAAGGGACCCAGTACTTC.

In DNA, the CDR3 is TGCGCCAGCAGCCAAGACTTTTCGGCAGTCTATTACTCCTACGAGCAGTACTTC. Translation: CASSQDFSAVYYSYEQYF. V and J are TRBV4-3 and TRBJ2-7; D uncertain. The CDR3 is 18 amino acids. The V gene lost 0 bases and the J gene lost 0 bases, with 18 bases spanning the gap. CDR1 LGHNA and CDR2 YSLEER come from the germline V gene.

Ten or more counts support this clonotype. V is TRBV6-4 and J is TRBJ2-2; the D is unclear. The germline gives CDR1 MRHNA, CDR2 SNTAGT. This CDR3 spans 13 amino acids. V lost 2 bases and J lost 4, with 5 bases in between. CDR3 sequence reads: CASSDRATGELFF. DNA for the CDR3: TGTGCCAGCAGTGACCGGGCCACCGGGGAGCTGTTTTTT.

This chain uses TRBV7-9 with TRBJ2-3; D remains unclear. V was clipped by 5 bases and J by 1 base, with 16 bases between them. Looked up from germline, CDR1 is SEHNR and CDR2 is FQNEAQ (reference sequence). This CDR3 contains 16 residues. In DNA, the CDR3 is TGTGCCAGCAGCCCGGTAGGTGGGTCGCGCACAGATACGCAGTATTTT. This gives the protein CASSPVGGSRTDTQYF.

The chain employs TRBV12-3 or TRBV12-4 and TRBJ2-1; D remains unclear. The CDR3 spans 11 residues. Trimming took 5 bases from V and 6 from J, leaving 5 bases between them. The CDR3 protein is CASSKGNEQFF. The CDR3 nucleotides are TGTGCCAGCAGTAAGGGCAATGAGCAGTTCTTC.

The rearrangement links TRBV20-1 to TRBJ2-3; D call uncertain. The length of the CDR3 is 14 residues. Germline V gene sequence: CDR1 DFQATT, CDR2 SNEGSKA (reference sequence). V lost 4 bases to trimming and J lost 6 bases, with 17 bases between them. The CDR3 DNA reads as TGCAGTGCTATCACGGGTGAAGCGACCGATACGCAGTATTTT. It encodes CSAITGEATDTQYF.

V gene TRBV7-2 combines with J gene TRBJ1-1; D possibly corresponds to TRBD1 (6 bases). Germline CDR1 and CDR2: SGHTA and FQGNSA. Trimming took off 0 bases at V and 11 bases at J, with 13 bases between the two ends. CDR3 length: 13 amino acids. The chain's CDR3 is CASSLAEGGWAFF. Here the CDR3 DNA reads TGTGCCAGCAGCTTAGCGGAAGGGGGATGGGCTTTCTTT.

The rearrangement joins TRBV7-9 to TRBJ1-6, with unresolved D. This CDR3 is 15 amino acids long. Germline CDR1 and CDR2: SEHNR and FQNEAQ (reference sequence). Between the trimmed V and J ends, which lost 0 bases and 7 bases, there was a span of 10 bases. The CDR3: CASSLAGHGNSPLHF. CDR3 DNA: TGTGCCAGCAGCTTAGCCGGCCACGGGAATTCACCCCTCCACTTT.

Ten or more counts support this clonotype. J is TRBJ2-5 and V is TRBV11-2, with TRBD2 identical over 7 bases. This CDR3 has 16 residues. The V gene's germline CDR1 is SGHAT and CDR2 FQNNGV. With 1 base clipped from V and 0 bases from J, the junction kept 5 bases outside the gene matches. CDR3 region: CASSLGSGTNQETQYF. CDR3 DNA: TGTGCCAGCAGCTTAGGGAGCGGGACGAACCAAGAGACCCAGTACTTC.

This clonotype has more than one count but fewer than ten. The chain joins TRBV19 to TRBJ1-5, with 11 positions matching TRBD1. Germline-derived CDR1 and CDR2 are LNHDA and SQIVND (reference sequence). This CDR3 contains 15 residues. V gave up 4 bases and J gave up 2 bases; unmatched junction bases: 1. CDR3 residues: CASSRDRGGNQPQHF. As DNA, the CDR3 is TGTGCCAGTAGTAGGGACAGGGGGGGCAATCAGCCCCAGCATTTT.

As DNA, the CDR3 is TGCAGTGCCAGAAATCGACTAGCGGGGGTGTACGAGCAGTACTTC. Its protein product is CSARNRLAGVYEQYF. The V gene is TRBV20-1, the J gene TRBJ2-7; 12 nucleotides align to TRBD2. The trim removed 6 bases at V and 4 bases at J, leaving 10 bases unmatched. This CDR3 has 15 residues. Germline V gene data show CDR1 as DFQATT and CDR2 as SNEGSKA (reference sequence).

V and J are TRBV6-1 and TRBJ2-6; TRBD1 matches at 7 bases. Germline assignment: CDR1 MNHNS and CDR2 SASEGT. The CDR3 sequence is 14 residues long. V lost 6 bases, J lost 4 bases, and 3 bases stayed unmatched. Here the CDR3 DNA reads TGTGCCAGCAGGACAGGGACCGGGGCCAACGTCCTGACTTTC. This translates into CASRTGTGANVLTF.